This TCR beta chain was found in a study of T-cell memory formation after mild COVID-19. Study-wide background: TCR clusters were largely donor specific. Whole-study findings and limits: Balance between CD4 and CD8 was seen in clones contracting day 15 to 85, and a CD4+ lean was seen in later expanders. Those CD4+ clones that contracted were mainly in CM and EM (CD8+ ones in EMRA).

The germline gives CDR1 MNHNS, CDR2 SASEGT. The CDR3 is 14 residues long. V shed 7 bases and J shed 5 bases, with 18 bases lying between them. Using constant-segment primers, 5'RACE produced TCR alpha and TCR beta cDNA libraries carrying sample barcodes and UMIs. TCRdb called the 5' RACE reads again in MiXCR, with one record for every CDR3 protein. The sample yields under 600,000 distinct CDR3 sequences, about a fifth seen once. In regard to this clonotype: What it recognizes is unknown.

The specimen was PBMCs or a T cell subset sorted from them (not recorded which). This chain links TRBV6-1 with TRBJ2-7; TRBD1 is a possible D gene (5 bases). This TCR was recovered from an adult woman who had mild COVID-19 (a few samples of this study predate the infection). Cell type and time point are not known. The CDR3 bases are TGTGCCAGCACTACGACAGTTTCGCCCCACGAGCAGTACTTC. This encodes CASTTTVSPHEQYF.